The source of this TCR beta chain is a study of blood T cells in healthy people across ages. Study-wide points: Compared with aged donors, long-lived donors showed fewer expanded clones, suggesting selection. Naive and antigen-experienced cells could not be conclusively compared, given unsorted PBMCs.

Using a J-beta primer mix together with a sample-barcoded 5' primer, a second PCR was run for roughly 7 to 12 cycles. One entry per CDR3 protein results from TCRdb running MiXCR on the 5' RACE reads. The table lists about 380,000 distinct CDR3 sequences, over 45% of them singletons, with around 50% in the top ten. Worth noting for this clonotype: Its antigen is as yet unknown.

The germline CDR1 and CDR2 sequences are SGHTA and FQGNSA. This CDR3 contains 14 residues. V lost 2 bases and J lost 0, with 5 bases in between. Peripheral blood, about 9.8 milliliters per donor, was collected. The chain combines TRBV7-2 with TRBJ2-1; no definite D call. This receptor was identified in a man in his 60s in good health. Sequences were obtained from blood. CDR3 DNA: TGTGCCAGCAGCTTATGGAGCTCCTACAATGAGCAGTTCTTC. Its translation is CASSLWSSYNEQFF.